The present T cell receptor beta chain was sequenced within a study of T cells after yellow fever vaccination. TCRdb independently ran MiXCR on the 5' RACE reads; one entry per CDR3 protein. Counted here are 300,000 to 400,000 distinct CDR3 sequences, more than 5.5% occurring once; the ten biggest clones make up 14% to 15%. The V segment lost 3 bases and the J segment 9 bases; nucleotides outside the gene matches: 3. This CDR3 region has 13 residues. In this sample, this clonotype turned up a few times. The sample here was PBMCs, taken 5 days after the yellow fever booster vaccination. This sequence originates from a man aged 25 to 40 who received the YFV17D yellow fever vaccine. J is TRBJ2-7 and V is TRBV12-3 or TRBV12-4; 12 bases fit TRBD1. CDR3 DNA: TGTGCCAGCAGTTTTAGGGACAGGGGGCGGCAGTACTTC. Protein: CASSFRDRGRQYF.